The 22 T cell receptor beta chains below come from one sample, sequenced in a study of blood T cell repertoires in COVID-19. Only in-frame clones appear in the TCRdb table, and some are missing; sequencing was by immunoSEQ multiplex PCR. The top ten hold around 30% of the sample, which has about 60,000 clones, around four fifths seen once. The sequencing input was peripheral blood. These TCRs come from a human donor in a cohort sampled during active COVID-19.

The genes are TRBV12-5 and TRBJ2-2; D possibly corresponds to TRBD1 (6 bases). V was cut by 3 bases and J by 8 bases, with 25 bases left in between. Germline-derived CDR1 and CDR2 are LGHNT and FRNRAP. CDR3 size: 18 residues. CDR3 amino acids: CASGFNRQVDFSVGELFF. The CDR3 DNA is TGTGCTAGTGGTTTTAATCGACAGGTCGATTTTTCTGTAGGGGAGCTGTTTTTT.

The chain joins TRBV28 to TRBJ2-7; maybe TRBD1 (7 bases). Trimming took 5 bases from V and 0 from J, leaving 14 bases between them. CDR1 and CDR2 (germline): MDHEN, SYDVKM. There are 15 residues in the CDR3. In DNA form, the CDR3 reads TGTGCCAGCAGTCCCCAGGGGGGTACCTCCTACGAGCAGTACTTC. This translates into CASSPQGGTSYEQYF.

The rearrangement links TRBV12-3 or TRBV12-4 to TRBJ1-2, with D hard to call. V lost 2 bases and J lost 4, with 8 bases in between. The CDR3 length is 13 residues. DNA of the CDR3: TGTGCCAGCAGTTTATCTAGGTTCTATGGCTACACCTTC. This codes for CASSLSRFYGYTF.

The chain carries TRBV9 and TRBJ2-5, with 7 bases aligning to TRBD1. The V gene end was trimmed by 2 bases and the J gene end by 1 base; junction bases not matched to a gene: 5. CDR1 is SGDLS and CDR2 is YYNGEE in the germline V gene. The CDR3 has 15 amino acids. The CDR3 nucleotides are TGTGCCAGCAGCGTGGTGACAGGGAGCCAAGAGACCCAGTACTTC. Translation: CASSVVTGSQETQYF.

The chain employs TRBV7-2 and TRBJ2-5, with TRBD2 as a possible D gene (6 bases). CDR3 length: 16 residues. The germline V gene has CDR1 SGHTA and CDR2 FQGNSA. The ends were cut back, 2 bases at V and 7 bases at J, with 20 bases in the middle. CDR3 bases: TGTGCCAGCAGCTTAACGCGGGACCTTGCAGCGGGGACCCAGTACTTC. Translated: CASSLTRDLAAGTQYF.

V and J are TRBV19 and TRBJ2-1; tentatively, D is TRBD2 (7 bases). The CDR3 has 14 amino acids. V dropped 6 bases and J dropped 7 bases, with 16 bases sitting between them. Germline lookup yields CDR1 LNHDA and CDR2 SQIVND (reference sequence). The CDR3 is CASRDPGGQNEQFF. The CDR3 nucleotides are TGTGCCAGTAGGGACCCGGGGGGACAAAATGAGCAGTTCTTC.

This chain uses TRBV30 with TRBJ1-3; D might be TRBD1 (6 bases). The germline V gene has CDR1 GTSNPN and CDR2 SVGIG (reference sequence). V lost 0 bases and J 1 base, leaving 13 bases between the germline ends. This CDR3 is built from 16 residues. The CDR3 protein is CAWSVQGRSSGNTIYF. CDR3 nucleotide sequence: TGTGCCTGGAGTGTCCAGGGGCGGTCGTCTGGAAACACCATATATTTT.

V and J are TRBV9 and TRBJ1-2; the D is unclear. The V end was cut by 4 bases, the J end by 7 bases, with 17 bases between. This CDR3 comprises 14 residues. Germline loops: CDR1 SGDLS, CDR2 YYNGEE. DNA for the CDR3: TGTGCCAGCAGCCCCCCCTCGACCGGCGGTGGCTACACCTTC. This sequence encodes CASSPPSTGGGYTF.

J is TRBJ2-1 and V is TRBV19; D is ambiguous. The CDR3 spans 13 residues. The V and J ends lost 5 bases and 9 bases respectively, with 14 bases between them. In germline, CDR1 is LNHDA, CDR2 SQIVND (reference sequence). Written as DNA, the CDR3 is TGTGCCAGTAGTGAGGTCGAGTATGGTGAGCAGTTCTTC. Translating it yields CASSEVEYGEQFF.

The rearrangement uses TRBV19 and TRBJ1-2; 8 bases fit TRBD1. There are 15 residues in the CDR3. The germline gives CDR1 LNHDA, CDR2 SQIVND (reference sequence). V was pared by 0 bases and J by 6 bases, with 6 bases of the junction left unmatched. In DNA, the CDR3 is TGTGCCAGTAGTATAGATCCTTGGACAGGGAATGGCTACACCTTC. This translates into CASSIDPWTGNGYTF.

This chain joins TRBV7-2 and TRBJ2-1, with a possible D match to TRBD2 (7 bases). The germline CDR1 and CDR2 sequences are SGHTA and FQGNSA. CDR3 length: 16 residues. V shed 5 bases and J shed 2 bases, with 16 bases lying between them. This CDR3 is CASSRWGREPYNEQFF. CDR3 bases: TGTGCCAGCAGCCGGTGGGGGCGGGAGCCCTACAATGAGCAGTTCTTC.

V and J are TRBV9 and TRBJ2-3, with D possibly TRBD2 on 5 matching bases. CDR3 size: 14 residues. Trimming took 3 bases from V and 4 from J, leaving 12 bases between them. Per the germline V gene, CDR1 is SGDLS and CDR2 is YYNGEE. In nucleotides, the CDR3 is TGTGCCAGCAGCGCCCGGTCCGGGGCAGATACGCAGTATTTT. Amino acid sequence: CASSARSGADTQYF.

This chain joins TRBV3-1 (or the pseudogene TRBV3-2) and TRBJ2-7; D is ambiguous. CDR3 length: 12 residues. Germline V gene data show CDR1 as LGHDT and CDR2 as YNNKEL (reference sequence). The V end lost 5 bases, the J end lost 0 bases, and 5 bases lay between the germline ends. CDR3 amino acids: CASSTRSYEQYF. DNA for the CDR3: TGTGCCAGCAGCACGCGCTCCTACGAGCAGTACTTC.

This chain joins TRBV5-5 and TRBJ2-1, with D perhaps TRBD1 (6 bases). V gave up 3 bases and J gave up 8 bases, with 15 bases separating them. The CDR3 runs 14 residues. CDR1 and CDR2 (germline): SGHKS, YYEKEE (reference sequence). CDR3 loop: CASSWVGQADEQFF. The CDR3 DNA reads TGTGCCAGCAGCTGGGTGGGACAAGCGGATGAGCAGTTCTTC.

The J gene is TRBJ2-5, the V gene TRBV19, with a possible D match to TRBD2 (6 bases). CDR1 is LNHDA, CDR2 SQIVND, per germline (reference sequence). V lost 5 bases and J 5 bases, leaving 18 bases between the germline ends. The length of the CDR3 is 15 residues. The CDR3 region has the DNA TGTGCCAGTAGTCCCGGCGGGACTGCACGGGAGACCCAGTACTTC. Its translation is CASSPGGTARETQYF.

The chain employs TRBV19 and TRBJ1-1; 9 bases are shared with TRBD1. CDR1 and CDR2 (germline): LNHDA, SQIVND (reference sequence). The V gene end was trimmed by 5 bases and the J gene end by 5 bases; junction bases not matched to a gene: 9. The CDR3 has 15 residues. Here the CDR3 reads CASSLPGTGRTEAFF. The CDR3 DNA reads TGTGCCAGTAGTTTGCCGGGGACAGGGCGGACTGAAGCTTTCTTT.

This clone was seen only once. The chain joins TRBV28 to TRBJ2-3, with D maybe TRBD2 (6 bases). CDR3 length: 15 amino acids. The V gene's germline CDR1 is MDHEN and CDR2 SYDVKM. V dropped 5 bases and J dropped 3 bases, with 15 bases sitting between them. The CDR3 DNA follows: TGTGCCAGCAGTCTCTCGGGGGTTGCGACAGATACGCAGTATTTT. Residues: CASSLSGVATDTQYF.

The chain uses TRBV7-9 and TRBJ2-1; D is possibly TRBD2 (5 bases). V gave up 10 bases and J gave up 0 bases, with 16 bases separating them. The CDR3 is 15 amino acids. Looked up from germline, CDR1 is SEHNR and CDR2 is FQNEAQ (reference sequence). This chain's CDR3 is CATRWGESSYNEQFF. The CDR3, as DNA: TGTGCCACCCGCTGGGGAGAGAGCTCCTACAATGAGCAGTTCTTC.

The chain uses TRBV7-3 and TRBJ2-2; TRBD2 agrees at 8 bases. Unmatched junction bases numbered 5, after V lost 8 bases and J lost 3 bases. Germline-derived CDR1 and CDR2 are SGHTA and FQGTGA. The CDR3 is made up of 14 amino acids. CDR3 nucleotide sequence: TGTGCCAGCTCCTCCGGGGGGGACACCGGGGAGCTGTTTTTT. Translating gives CASSSGGDTGELFF.

J is TRBJ1-2 and V is TRBV7-2; D unclear. The CDR3 runs 14 residues. The germline V gene has CDR1 SGHTA and CDR2 FQGNSA. V was trimmed by 0 bases and J by 8 bases, leaving 13 bases between them. In DNA form, the CDR3 reads TGTGCCAGCAGCTTAGCCCCCCAGGCGGGGGGCTACACCTTC. It yields the protein CASSLAPQAGGYTF.

The chain uses TRBV9 and TRBJ1-4, with a possible D match to TRBD1 (5 bases). The CDR3 extends over 15 amino acids. Trimming pared 5 bases from V and 0 bases from J, leaving 11 bases between. Per the germline V gene, CDR1 is SGDLS and CDR2 is YYNGEE. CDR3 DNA sequence: TGTGCCAGCAGTCGACAGTCTACAACTAATGAAAAACTGTTTTTT. Amino acid sequence: CASSRQSTTNEKLFF.

This chain links TRBV7-2 with TRBJ2-1; 7 nucleotides match TRBD1. The J segment lost 3 bases and the V segment lost 4 bases, leaving 3 bases of the junction unmatched. CDR1 is SGHTA, CDR2 FQGNSA, per germline. The CDR3 runs to 14 residues. The CDR3 here is CASSSRDSYNEQFF. The CDR3 nucleotides are TGTGCCAGCAGCTCCAGGGACAGCTACAATGAGCAGTTCTTC.